This is a list of T cell receptor beta chains from one sample in a study of PD-1 blockade in classical Hodgkin lymphoma. Clones were sequenced by immunoSEQ multiplex PCR, and TCRdb holds only the in-frame ones, with some missing. The data show around 20,000 clones, with about 80% seen just once and 15% to 20% held by the top ten. The sequenced sample was peripheral blood mononuclear cells (PBMCs), obtained before the second cycle of nivolumab. These receptors were collected from a human donor with classical Hodgkin lymphoma. Both conserved end residues are part of each CDR3. D genes are given only for firm matches. Only part of the rows carry a size: once, few, many, or a class if the clone is expanded.

V gene	clone size	CDR3 length	D gene	J gene	CDR3 protein	CDR3 DNA
TRBV5-1	.	13	.	TRBJ1-1	CASSQGTNTEAFF	TGCGCCAGCAGCCAAGGGACGAACACTGAAGCTTTCTTT
TRBV5-4	once	13	.	TRBJ2-7	CASSSADSYEQYF	TGTGCCAGCAGCTCCGCCGACAGCTACGAGCAGTACTTC
TRBV7-9	once	17	TRBD2	TRBJ2-1	CASSLDSGGAQYNEQFF	TGTGCCAGCAGCTTAGATAGCGGGGGGGCCCAATACAATGAGCAGTTCTTC
TRBV5-6	.	16	TRBD1	TRBJ1-1	CASSLRTGVMNTEAFF	TGTGCCAGCAGCTTGCGAACAGGGGTCATGAACACTGAAGCTTTCTTT
TRBV7-2	.	15	TRBD1	TRBJ2-2	CASFADRENTGELFF	TGTGCCAGCTTCGCCGACAGGGAGAACACCGGGGAGCTGTTTTTT
TRBV5-6	.	15	TRBD2	TRBJ2-7	CASSPRLAGGYEQYF	TGTGCCAGCAGCCCACGACTAGCGGGAGGTTACGAGCAGTACTTC
TRBV7-8	.	18	TRBD1	TRBJ1-2	CASSPAGTGGSKIYGYTF	TGTGCCAGCAGCCCGGCCGGGACAGGGGGTTCTAAGATATATGGCTACACCTTC
TRBV5-4	.	16	TRBD1	TRBJ1-6	CASSPGTGGISSPLHF	TGTGCCAGCAGCCCCGGGACAGGGGGTATCAGCTCACCCCTCCACTTT
TRBV2	few	13	.	TRBJ2-1	CASSVDSYNEQFF	TGTGCCAGCAGTGTCGACTCCTACAATGAGCAGTTCTTC
TRBV5-4	.	15	.	TRBJ2-5	CASSFTGSYQETQYF	TGTGCCAGCAGCTTTACAGGGTCCTACCAAGAGACCCAGTACTTC
TRBV2	.	16	.	TRBJ2-7	CAIQGATGGPPYEQYF	TGTGCTATACAGGGGGCGACGGGAGGGCCGCCCTACGAGCAGTACTTC
TRBV4-1	.	17	TRBD1	TRBJ2-3	CASSLHLLDRGSDTQYF	TGCGCCAGCAGCCTACATCTTTTGGACAGGGGTTCAGATACGCAGTATTTT
TRBV11-1	.	15	.	TRBJ1-6	CASSLVGVWNSPLHF	TGTGCCAGCAGCTTAGTAGGAGTCTGGAATTCACCCCTCCACTTT
TRBV7-2	.	12	TRBD2	TRBJ2-7	CASSRAGVEQYF	TGTGCCAGCAGCCGGGCGGGAGTCGAGCAGTACTTC
TRBV27	.	14	.	TRBJ2-3	CASSLATSTDTQYF	TGTGCCAGCAGTTTAGCGACAAGCACAGATACGCAGTATTTT
TRBV7-8	.	16	.	TRBJ2-7	CASSLAGGGASYEQYF	TGTGCCAGCAGCTTAGCGGGCGGGGGCGCCTCCTACGAGCAGTACTTC
TRBV14	.	15	TRBD1	TRBJ2-1	CASSPRDRGYNEQFF	TGTGCCAGCAGCCCCCGGGACAGGGGATACAATGAGCAATTCTTC
TRBV14	once	15	TRBD2	TRBJ2-5	CASSRAGTSGGTQYF	TGTGCCAGCAGCCGAGCCGGGACTAGCGGGGGGACCCAGTACTTC
TRBV7-2	few	14	TRBD2	TRBJ2-3	CASSLGVAGNTQYF	TGTGCCAGCAGCTTAGGGGTAGCGGGGAATACGCAGTATTTT
TRBV5-8	.	15	TRBD1	TRBJ2-2	CASSFGTVNTGELFF	TGTGCCAGCAGCTTCGGGACAGTGAACACCGGGGAGCTGTTTTTT
TRBV6-6	.	15	.	TRBJ1-2	CASRPRGWKNYGYTF	TGTGCCAGCCGCCCTCGGGGATGGAAAAACTATGGCTACACCTTC
TRBV2	few	14	.	TRBJ2-1	CASGTPSGLDEQFF	TGTGCCAGCGGGACCCCCTCAGGGTTGGATGAGCAGTTCTTC
TRBV11-2	.	18	TRBD1	TRBJ2-6	CASSFSGQGYSGANVLTF	TGTGCCAGCAGCTTCTCGGGACAGGGTTACTCTGGGGCCAACGTCCTGACTTTC
TRBV10-1	.	17	.	TRBJ1-5	CASSERHIVGPNQPQHF	TGCGCCAGCAGTGAGAGGCACATAGTAGGGCCGAATCAGCCCCAGCATTTT
TRBV19	.	14	.	TRBJ2-1	CASSIETGRNEQFF	TGTGCCAGTAGTATAGAGACAGGGAGGAATGAGCAGTTCTTC
TRBV27	.	17	TRBD2	TRBJ2-1	CASSLWGLAGGPREQFF	TGTGCCAGCAGTTTGTGGGGACTAGCGGGAGGGCCACGTGAGCAGTTCTTC
TRBV19	.	16	.	TRBJ2-5	CASSTTGSGVSETQYF	TGTGCCAGTAGTACCACAGGGTCGGGGGTCTCCGAGACCCAGTACTTC
TRBV7-2	.	14	.	TRBJ2-3	CASSLTIGTDTQYF	TGTGCCAGCAGCTTAACCATTGGCACAGATACGCAGTATTTT
TRBV6-6	once	15	TRBD2	TRBJ2-7	CASRTIAGLSYEQYF	TGTGCCAGCAGGACGATAGCGGGCCTCTCCTACGAGCAGTACTTC
TRBV7-2	few	13	.	TRBJ1-5	CASSPLVDQPQHF	TGTGCCAGCAGCCCCCTCGTTGATCAGCCCCAGCATTTT
TRBV10-1	.	15	.	TRBJ2-1	CASSESGRSAGEQFF	TGCGCCAGCAGTGAGTCGGGGCGGTCGGCGGGGGAGCAGTTCTTC
TRBV7-4	.	18	TRBD1	TRBJ1-2	CASSLGRTGRLLNYGYTF	TGTGCCAGCAGCTTAGGCCGGACAGGCCGATTGCTTAACTATGGCTACACCTTC
TRBV11-2	.	12	TRBD2	TRBJ2-1	CASLAGGREQFF	TGTGCCAGCTTGGCGGGGGGCAGGGAGCAGTTCTTC
TRBV19	.	16	TRBD2	TRBJ2-5	CASSSPTSGFQETQYF	TGTGCCAGTAGTAGCCCGACTAGCGGTTTCCAAGAGACCCAGTACTTC
TRBV7-8	.	15	.	TRBJ2-2	CASSSADRPTGELFF	TGTGCCAGCAGCTCAGCCGACAGACCCACCGGGGAGCTGTTTTTT
TRBV9	.	15	.	TRBJ2-6	CASSATTARANVLTF	TGTGCCAGCAGCGCTACGACCGCAAGGGCCAACGTCCTGACTTTC
TRBV7-9	once	13	TRBD1	TRBJ1-4	CASSSDTGTARVF	TGTGCCAGCAGCTCCGACACCGGGACAGCCAGGGTATTT
TRBV18	.	14	.	TRBJ2-7	CASSPQGGSYEQYF	TGTGCCAGCTCACCACAGGGGGGTTCCTACGAGCAGTACTTC
TRBV28	once	14	TRBD1	TRBJ1-5	CASRPGQGLQPQHF	TGTGCCAGCAGACCGGGACAGGGACTACAGCCCCAGCATTTT
TRBV28	.	13	TRBD2	TRBJ2-3	CASSTPSGGREYF	TGTGCCAGCAGTACCCCTAGCGGGGGGCGGGAGTATTTT
TRBV7-9	.	14	TRBD1	TRBJ1-5	CASSLTQGGRPQHF	TGTGCCAGCAGCTTAACACAGGGGGGTCGGCCCCAGCATTTT
TRBV25-1	.	14	.	TRBJ2-7	CASSEWSDLYEQYF	TGTGCCAGCAGTGAATGGTCCGACCTCTACGAGCAGTACTTC
TRBV19	.	14	.	TRBJ2-5	CASSIAGVEETQYF	TGTGCCAGTAGTATCGCCGGGGTGGAGGAGACCCAGTACTTC
TRBV19	few	14	.	TRBJ1-2	CASSIDGLNYGYTF	TGTGCCAGTAGTATCGACGGACTCAACTATGGCTACACCTTC
TRBV5-1	.	12	.	TRBJ1-5	CASSLDEGPQHF	TGCGCCAGCAGCTTGGATGAAGGGCCCCAGCATTTT
TRBV4-2	.	15	TRBD1	TRBJ1-1	CASSQETGGRTEAFF	TGTGCCAGCAGCCAAGAGACAGGGGGGAGGACTGAAGCTTTCTTT
TRBV19	.	16	.	TRBJ1-5	CASSRRVGARREPQHF	TGTGCCAGTAGTAGACGGGTCGGTGCCCGAAGAGAGCCCCAGCATTTT
TRBV19	once	15	TRBD1	TRBJ1-2	CASSIPDRGLYGYTF	TGTGCCAGTAGTATTCCGGACAGGGGGCTCTATGGCTACACCTTC
TRBV19	.	13	.	TRBJ1-5	CATELGQSQPQHF	TGTGCCACCGAACTTGGACAGTCCCAGCCCCAGCATTTT
TRBV4-3	.	17	TRBD2	TRBJ2-7	CASSQGLAGGGLYEQYF	TGCGCCAGCAGCCAAGGTCTAGCGGGAGGGGGGTTATACGAGCAGTACTTC
TRBV4-2	.	21	.	TRBJ1-3	CASSQNTGLLGGLSSGNTIYF	TGTGCCAGCAGCCAGAATACCGGACTCCTGGGGGGACTCAGCTCTGGAAACACCATATATTTT
TRBV21-1	.	16	.	TRBJ2-1	CASSTGLAGVHHEQFF	TGTGCCAGCAGCACCGGACTAGCGGGAGTTCATCATGAGCAGTTCTTC
TRBV6-1	.	14	.	TRBJ1-2	CASSLITGAYGYTF	TGTGCCAGCAGCCTTATCACCGGGGCGTATGGCTACACCTTC
TRBV6-5	.	16	TRBD2	TRBJ2-1	CASSYSRRGDVNEQFF	TGTGCCAGCAGTTACTCGAGGCGGGGGGATGTCAATGAGCAGTTCTTC
TRBV6-1	once	16	.	TRBJ2-1	CASSEMANQPYNEQFF	TGTGCCAGCAGTGAAATGGCTAACCAACCTTACAATGAGCAGTTCTTC
TRBV9	.	15	.	TRBJ1-4	CASSAQGGTNEKLFF	TGTGCCAGCAGCGCACAAGGAGGGACTAATGAAAAACTGTTTTTT
TRBV6-1	.	14	.	TRBJ1-5	CASGPGGGNQPQHF	TGTGCCAGCGGACCTGGTGGGGGCAATCAGCCCCAGCATTTT
TRBV7-2	.	13	.	TRBJ1-1	CASRLASPTEAFF	TGTGCCAGCAGACTAGCATCCCCCACTGAAGCTTTCTTT
TRBV18	.	14	TRBD1	TRBJ2-7	CASSPGTAGSEQYF	TGTGCCAGCTCACCCGGGACAGCAGGATCCGAGCAGTACTTC